The 15 T cell receptor beta chains reported below all come from one sample, sequenced in a study of CD8 T cells in Susac syndrome. RNA amounts of about 0.5 to 1 ug underwent reverse transcription with random hexamers. From the immunoSEQ multiplex PCR reads, TCRdb called clonotypes with MiXCR, one entry per CDR3 protein. The sample comprises 130,000 or so distinct CDR3 sequences, 90% to 95% of which are singletons, and 0.095% to 0.14% rests with the top ten. The sequenced sample was CD4+ T cells from PBMCs. The source is a human donor with multiple sclerosis.

This chain links TRBV30 with TRBJ2-7; D might be TRBD1 (6 bases). Trimming pared 4 bases from V and 3 bases from J, leaving 16 bases between. The CDR3 is 14 residues long. CDR1 is GTSNPN and CDR2 is SVGIG in the germline V gene (reference sequence). In nucleotides, the CDR3 is TGTGCCTGGAAAATCCCAGGGGCCGGCTACGAGCAGTACTTC. This gives the protein CAWKIPGAGYEQYF.

The V and J genes are TRBV3-1 and TRBJ2-3; D not resolved. This CDR3 has 13 residues. The V end was cut by 1 base, the J end by 8 bases, with 10 bases between. Germline CDR1 is LGHDT and CDR2 is YNNKEL (reference sequence). CDR3 in DNA: TGTGCCAGCAGCCAAGTTGATGCCGGTACGCAGTATTTT. Translating gives CASSQVDAGTQYF.

This chain links TRBV15 with TRBJ1-5; D perhaps matches TRBD1 (5 bases). CDR1 and CDR2 (germline): LNHNV, YYDKDF (reference sequence). This CDR3 comprises 15 residues. The V gene lost 1 base and the J gene lost 4 bases, with 11 bases spanning the gap. The CDR3 loop is CATSRVKAGNQPQHF. CDR3 DNA: TGTGCCACCAGCAGAGTGAAGGCAGGGAATCAGCCCCAGCATTTT.

The CDR3 reads CSVGHSGNTIYF. DNA for the CDR3: TGCAGCGTTGGGCACTCTGGAAACACCATATATTTT. The rearrangement joins TRBV29-1 to TRBJ1-3, with D unresolved. Germline loops: CDR1 SQVTM, CDR2 ANQGSEA. The CDR3 runs to 12 residues. V was pared by 4 bases and J by 0 bases, with 4 bases between.

The V call is TRBV7-3, the J call TRBJ1-2, with no clear D. From germline, CDR1 is SGHTA and CDR2 FQGTGA. CDR3 size: 13 residues. Trimming shortened V by 5 bases and J by 8 bases, and 15 bases separated the two germline ends. This chain's CDR3 is CASSPLPFDGYTF. CDR3 DNA sequence: TGTGCCAGCAGCCCCCTGCCCTTTGACGGCTACACCTTC. The whole variable domain, filled in from reference TRBV7-3 and TRBJ1-2, reads GAGVSQTPSNKVTEKGKYVELRCDPISGHTALYWYRQSLGQGPEFLIYFQGTGAADDSGLPNDRFFAVRPEGSVSTLKIQRTERGDSAVYLCASSPLPFDGYTFGSGTRLTVV.

The J gene is TRBJ1-6, the V gene TRBV12-3 or TRBV12-4, with 8 bases that match TRBD1. J gave up 10 bases and V 6 bases, and 8 bases lay outside the gene matches. The CDR3 covers 14 residues. The CDR3 DNA sequence: TGTGCCAGCAGGGCAGGGGGCCTAGGGTCACCCCTCCACTTT. It specifies CASRAGGLGSPLHF.

The rearrangement joins TRBV29-1 to TRBJ2-1, with 10 positions matching TRBD2. The CDR3 is 18 amino acids. The junction had 18 bases not matched to a gene; V was cut back by 4 bases and J by 6 bases. Germline CDR1 reads SQVTM; CDR2 reads ANQGSEA. The DNA for the CDR3 is TGCAGCGTTGTCCCCGACCCTAAAGGGCTAGCGGGAGCCAATGAGCAGTTCTTC. Protein sequence: CSVVPDPKGLAGANEQFF.

This clonotype was seen only once. The chain couples TRBV27 to TRBJ2-7; possible D gene TRBD1, 5 bases. The CDR3 totals 14 residues. The germline V gene encodes CDR1 MNHEY and CDR2 SMNVEV (reference sequence). The ends were cut back, 3 bases at V and 5 bases at J, with 14 bases in the middle. The CDR3 loop is CASSLSGFLDEQYF. CDR3 DNA: TGTGCCAGCAGTTTGTCAGGGTTCCTCGACGAGCAGTACTTC.

This sequence joins TRBV18 and TRBJ2-6; 8 bases match TRBD1. Trimming at V came to 3 bases and at J to 1 base, leaving 11 bases not matched to a gene. Germline-derived CDR1 and CDR2 are KGHSH and LQKENI. There are 19 residues in the CDR3. CDR3 sequence reads: CASSPTPGQVSSGANVLTF. CDR3 DNA sequence: TGTGCCAGCTCACCTACTCCGGGACAGGTTTCTTCTGGGGCCAACGTCCTGACTTTC.

The chain combines TRBV18 with TRBJ2-5; D possibly corresponds to TRBD2 (6 bases). There are 14 residues in the CDR3. CDR1 KGHSH and CDR2 LQKENI come from the germline V gene. V was clipped by 2 bases and J by 4 bases, with 11 bases between them. CDR3 sequence (DNA): TGTGCCAGCTCACCAGGCGGGGTTGGAGAGACCCAGTACTTC. It yields the protein CASSPGGVGETQYF.

This rearrangement joins TRBV28 to TRBJ1-5; no clear D gene. The CDR3 runs 16 residues. The V end lost 4 bases, the J end lost 7 bases, and 20 bases lay between the germline ends. Germline CDR1 is MDHEN and CDR2 is SYDVKM. The CDR3: CASSSESPGNGQPQHF. Written as DNA, the CDR3 is TGTGCCAGCAGTTCCGAAAGTCCTGGTAACGGGCAGCCCCAGCATTTT. The entire variable domain, with the rest obtained from reference TRBV28 and TRBJ1-5, is as follows: DVKVTQSSRYLVKRTGEKVFLECVQDMDHENMFWYRQDPGLGLRLIYFSYDVKMKEKGDIPEGYSVSREKKERFSLILESASTNQTSMYLCASSSESPGNGQPQHFGDGTRLSIL.

The genes are TRBV7-9 and TRBJ2-5, with D unresolved. The CDR3 consists of 14 residues. CDR1 and CDR2 (germline): SEHNR, FQNEAQ (reference sequence). Trimming took 4 bases from V and 0 from J, leaving 9 bases between them. DNA for the CDR3: TGTGCCAGCAGCTCAACTACGTACCAAGAGACCCAGTACTTC. Translating it yields CASSSTTYQETQYF.

The CDR3 region has the DNA TGTGCCAGCAGTCAAGCGCCGGGACTAGTTCCGTTCTTC. Residues: CASSQAPGLVPFF. The chain couples TRBV28 to TRBJ2-1, with 8 bases matching TRBD2. Germline V gene sequence: CDR1 MDHEN, CDR2 SYDVKM. The CDR3 consists of 13 residues. V was clipped by 5 bases and J by 15 bases; unmatched bases: 12.

This chain connects TRBV6-1 to TRBJ1-1; weak D call: TRBD1 (6 bases). In germline, CDR1 is MNHNS, CDR2 SASEGT. There are 14 residues in the CDR3. V lost 7 bases and J lost 1, with 13 bases in between. This chain's CDR3 is CASIKTGANTEAFF. DNA for the CDR3: TGTGCCAGCATTAAGACAGGTGCGAACACTGAAGCTTTCTTT.

The chain couples TRBV30 to TRBJ2-7; unclear D gene. V shed 0 bases and J shed 0 bases, with 9 bases lying between them. This CDR3 region has 14 residues. Looked up from germline, CDR1 is GTSNPN and CDR2 is SVGIG (reference sequence). The CDR3 region has the DNA TGTGCCTGGAGTGTATATACGTTCTCCTACGAGCAGTACTTC. Translating gives CAWSVYTFSYEQYF.